Listed below are T cell receptor beta chains from one sample, sequenced in a study of blood T cell repertoires in COVID-19. Clones were read by immunoSEQ multiplex PCR, and TCRdb kept only the in-frame ones, dropping some. The profile covers 210,000 or so clones, with about 84% appearing a single time and around 1.8% taken by the ten largest. The source material was PBMCs or T cells enriched from blood (not recorded which). These receptors all come from a man aged 55 to 70 who had recovered from COVID-19. CDR3s include the opening cysteine and the closing phenylalanine or tryptophan. D genes are given only for firm matches. Some rows have no size entry. The others give once, few or many, or a class for an expanded clone.

D gene,J gene,clone size,V gene,CDR3 DNA,CDR3 protein
-,TRBJ2-1,-,TRBV11-2,TGTGCCAGCAGCGCCGCACTAGGGCAGTTCTTC,CASSAALGQFF
TRBD1,TRBJ2-5,-,TRBV6-1,TGTGCCAGCAGTCAAGGGACAGGAGTAGGGGAAGAGACCCAGTACTTC,CASSQGTGVGEETQYF
-,TRBJ1-2,-,TRBV6-6,TGTGCCAGCAGTTACTCCTATGGAGGGTATGGCTACACCTTC,CASSYSYGGYGYTF
-,TRBJ1-6,once,TRBV5-1,TGCGCCAGCAGCTTGGTGGCAGGTTCCTATAATTCACCCCTCCACTTT,CASSLVAGSYNSPLHF
TRBD1,TRBJ2-1,-,TRBV18,TGTGCCAGCTCACTATGGGCCGGGACAGGGTTTAATGAGCAGTTCTTC,CASSLWAGTGFNEQFF
-,TRBJ2-7,-,TRBV29-1,TGCAGCGTTGAAGGACAGGCGTCCTACGAGCAGTACTTC,CSVEGQASYEQYF
-,TRBJ1-2,-,TRBV5-6,TGTGCCAGCAGCGTGGGGACATCAACTGTGAATGGCTACACCTTC,CASSVGTSTVNGYTF
TRBD1,TRBJ2-7,many,TRBV25-1,TGTGCCAGCAGCCCCCTGGGGACAGACTCCTACGAGCAGTACTTC,CASSPLGTDSYEQYF
TRBD2,TRBJ2-2,-,TRBV4-2,TGTGCCAGCAGCCAAGATCATAGCGGGGGGGCCGGGGCCGGGGAGCTGTTTTTT,CASSQDHSGGAGAGELFF
-,TRBJ2-2,once,TRBV7-2,TGTGCCAGCAGCCTCACTAGCTCCGGGGAGCTGTTTTTT,CASSLTSSGELFF
-,TRBJ2-5,-,TRBV6-5,TGTGCCAGCACCGGACTGGGCGGTGGGGAGACCCAGTACTTC,CASTGLGGGETQYF
-,TRBJ2-1,once,TRBV7-9,TGTGCCAGCAGCTCACAGGCTGCCTACAATGAGCAGTTCTTC,CASSSQAAYNEQFF
TRBD2,TRBJ2-5,-,TRBV4-3,TGCGCCAGCAGCCAAAAACGACAGTCAGCCGGGGGGGAGACCCAGTACTTC,CASSQKRQSAGGETQYF
-,TRBJ1-6,-,TRBV6-2/TRBV6-3,TGTGCCAGCAGTTACATTTCGGGACAACTAAACGTTTCACCCCTCCACTTT,CASSYISGQLNVSPLHF
TRBD1,TRBJ2-7,-,TRBV7-2,TGTGCCAGCAGCTGGACAGGGGGCCTAAACGAGCAGTACTTC,CASSWTGGLNEQYF
TRBD2,TRBJ2-3,-,TRBV7-3,TGTGCCAGCAGCTCACTAGCGGGGGGCACAGATACGCAGTATTTT,CASSSLAGGTDTQYF
-,TRBJ1-4,-,TRBV9,TGTGCCAGCAGCGTAGGATCTCCGGGACTGACGAATGAAAAACTGTTTTTT,CASSVGSPGLTNEKLFF
-,TRBJ1-1,-,TRBV5-1,TGCGCCAGCACCGGACAGAACATGAACACTGAAGCTTTCTTT,CASTGQNMNTEAFF
-,TRBJ1-2,-,TRBV6-5,TGTGCCAGCAACAGGGACGGGAATAACTATGGCTACACCTTC,CASNRDGNNYGYTF
-,TRBJ1-1,-,TRBV7-8,TGTGCCAGCAGTAAATCTCGGTGGACTGAAGCTTTCTTT,CASSKSRWTEAFF
-,TRBJ2-7,-,TRBV12-3/TRBV12-4,TGTGCCAGCAGGGTAGGGGTTTCCTACGAGCAGTACTTC,CASRVGVSYEQYF
-,TRBJ2-3,-,TRBV7-2,TGTGCCAGCAGCCAGACAGGGAGGACAGATACGCAGTATTTT,CASSQTGRTDTQYF
TRBD1,TRBJ1-5,-,TRBV6-4,TGTGCCAGCAGTGACCATCGGACAGGCCTGTATAGCAATCAGCCCCAGCATTTT,CASSDHRTGLYSNQPQHF
-,TRBJ1-2,-,TRBV2,TGTGCCAGCAGCCCCAACACGACTCCGGTTGGCTACACCTTC,CASSPNTTPVGYTF
-,TRBJ2-3,once,TRBV2,TGTGCCACTGCCCGGGATACGCAGTATTTT,CATARDTQYF
-,TRBJ2-1,medium-sized,TRBV10-2,TGCGCCAGCAGCACCGAGCGGGCTTGGTACAATGAGCAGTTCTTC,CASSTERAWYNEQFF